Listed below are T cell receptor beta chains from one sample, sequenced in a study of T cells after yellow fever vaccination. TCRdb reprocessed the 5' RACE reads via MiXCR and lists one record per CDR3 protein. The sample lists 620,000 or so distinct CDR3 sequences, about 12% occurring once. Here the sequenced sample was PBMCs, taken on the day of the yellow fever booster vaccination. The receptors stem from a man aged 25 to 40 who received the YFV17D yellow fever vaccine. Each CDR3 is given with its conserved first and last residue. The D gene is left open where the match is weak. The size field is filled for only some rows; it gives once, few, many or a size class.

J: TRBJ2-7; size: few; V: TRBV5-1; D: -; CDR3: CASSSTASSYEQYF; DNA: TGCGCCAGCAGTTCGACAGCTAGCTCCTACGAGCAGTACTTC
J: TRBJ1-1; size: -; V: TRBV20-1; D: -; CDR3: CSARVGGAGGTEAFF; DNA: TGCAGTGCTAGAGTTGGGGGGGCCGGGGGTACTGAAGCTTTCTTT
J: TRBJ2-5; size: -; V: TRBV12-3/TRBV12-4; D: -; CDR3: CASSYVGGETQYF; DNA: TGTGCCAGCAGTTATGTGGGGGGCGAGACCCAGTACTTC
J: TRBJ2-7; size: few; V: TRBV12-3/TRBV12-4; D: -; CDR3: CASSATGSRGYEQYF; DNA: TGTGCCAGCAGTGCAACAGGCTCCCGCGGCTACGAGCAGTACTTC
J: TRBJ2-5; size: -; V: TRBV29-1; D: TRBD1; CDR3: CSVPTGGEETQYF; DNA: TGCAGCGTACCTACAGGGGGCGAAGAGACCCAGTACTTC
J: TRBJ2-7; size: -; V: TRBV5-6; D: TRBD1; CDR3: CASSWGQGAYDHEQYF; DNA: TGTGCCAGCAGCTGGGGACAGGGGGCATATGACCACGAGCAGTACTTC
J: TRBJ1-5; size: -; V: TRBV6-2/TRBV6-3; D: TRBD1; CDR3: CASRGPGQDLRDSNQPQHF; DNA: TGTGCCAGCAGAGGACCGGGACAGGACCTCAGGGATAGCAATCAGCCCCAGCATTTT
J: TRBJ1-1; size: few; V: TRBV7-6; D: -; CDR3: CASSPAGLKTRNTEAFF; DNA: TGTGCCAGCAGCCCGGCAGGCCTTAAGACCCGGAACACTGAAGCTTTCTTT
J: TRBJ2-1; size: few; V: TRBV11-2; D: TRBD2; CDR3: CASSLVSGEFNEQFF; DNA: TGTGCCAGCAGCTTAGTCAGCGGGGAGTTCAATGAGCAGTTCTTC
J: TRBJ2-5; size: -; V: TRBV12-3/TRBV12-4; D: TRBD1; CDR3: CASSHSTGGIETQYF; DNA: TGTGCCAGCAGTCACTCGACAGGGGGCATTGAGACCCAGTACTTC
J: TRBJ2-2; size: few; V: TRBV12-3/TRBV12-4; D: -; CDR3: CASKGGAGEAGELFF; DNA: TGTGCCAGCAAGGGGGGGGCGGGAGAAGCCGGGGAGCTGTTTTTT
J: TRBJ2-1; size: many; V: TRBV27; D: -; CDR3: CASSFGQHPTFVNEQFF; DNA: TGTGCCAGCAGTTTTGGGCAGCACCCCACGTTCGTCAATGAGCAGTTCTTC
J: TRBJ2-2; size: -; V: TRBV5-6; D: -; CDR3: CASSTNFYSGSTGELFF; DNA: TGTGCCAGCAGCACCAACTTTTATAGCGGTTCCACCGGGGAGCTGTTTTTT
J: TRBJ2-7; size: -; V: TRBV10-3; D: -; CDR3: CAIQRPPGDEQYF; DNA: TGTGCCATCCAGAGGCCCCCAGGGGACGAGCAGTACTTC
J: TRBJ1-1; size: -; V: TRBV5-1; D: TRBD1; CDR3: CASSYETGENTEAFF; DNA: TGCGCCAGCAGCTATGAAACAGGGGAGAACACTGAAGCTTTCTTT
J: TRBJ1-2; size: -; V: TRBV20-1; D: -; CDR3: CSARGGASNYGYTF; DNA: TGCAGTGCTAGAGGAGGGGCTTCTAACTATGGCTACACCTTC
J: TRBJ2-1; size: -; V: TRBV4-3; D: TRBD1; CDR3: CASSQDRGNYNEQFF; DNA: TGCGCCAGCAGCCAAGACAGGGGGAACTACAATGAGCAGTTCTTC
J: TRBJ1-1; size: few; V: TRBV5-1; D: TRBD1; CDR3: CASSKGTAVEAFF; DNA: TGCGCCAGCAGCAAAGGGACAGCCGTTGAAGCTTTCTTT
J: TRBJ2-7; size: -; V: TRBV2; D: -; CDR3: CASSEAKGSGYEQYF; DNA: TGTGCCAGCAGTGAAGCGAAGGGATCCGGCTACGAGCAGTACTTC
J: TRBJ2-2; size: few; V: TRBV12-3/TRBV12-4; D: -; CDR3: CASSLAHRAANTGELFF; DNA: TGTGCCAGCAGTTTAGCGCACAGGGCCGCGAACACCGGGGAGCTGTTTTTT
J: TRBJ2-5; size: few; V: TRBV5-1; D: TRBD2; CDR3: CASSLGASGQETQYF; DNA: TGCGCCAGCAGCTTGGGGGCTAGCGGCCAAGAGACCCAGTACTTC
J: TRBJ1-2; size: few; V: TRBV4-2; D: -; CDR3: CASSQRDRSGYTF; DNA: TGTGCCAGCAGCCAGAGAGACAGGAGTGGCTACACCTTC
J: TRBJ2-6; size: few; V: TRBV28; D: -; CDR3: CASSLFQADNVLTF; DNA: TGTGCCAGCAGTTTATTCCAGGCGGACAACGTCCTGACTTTC
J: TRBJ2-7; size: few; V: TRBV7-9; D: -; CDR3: CASSLGSSAAYEQYF; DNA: TGTGCCAGCAGCTTAGGTTCTAGCGCCGCCTACGAGCAGTACTTC
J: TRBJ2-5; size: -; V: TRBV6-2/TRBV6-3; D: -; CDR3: CASRRSGQQETQYF; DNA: TGTGCCAGCAGACGCTCGGGGCAGCAAGAGACCCAGTACTTC
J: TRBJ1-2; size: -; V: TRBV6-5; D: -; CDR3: CASSLSQGRGYTF; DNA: TGTGCCAGCAGTTTAAGCCAGGGTCGTGGCTACACCTTC
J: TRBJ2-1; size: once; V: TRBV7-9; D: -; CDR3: CASSFGQMSNEQFF; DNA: TGTGCCAGCAGCTTTGGACAAATGTCGAATGAGCAGTTCTTC
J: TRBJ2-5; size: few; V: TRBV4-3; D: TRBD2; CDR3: CASSFAREDQETQYF; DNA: TGCGCCAGTTCCTTCGCGCGGGAGGATCAAGAGACCCAGTACTTC
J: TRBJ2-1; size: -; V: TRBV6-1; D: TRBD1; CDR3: CASIGTGQKSYNEQFF; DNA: TGTGCCAGCATTGGGACAGGCCAAAAATCTTACAATGAGCAGTTCTTC
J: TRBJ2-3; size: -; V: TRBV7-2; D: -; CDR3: CASSLGGKTHLPYF; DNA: TGTGCCAGCAGCTTAGGAGGAAAAACCCACCTTCCGTATTTT
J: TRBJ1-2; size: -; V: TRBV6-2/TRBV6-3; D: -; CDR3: CASRGADGSNYGYTF; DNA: TGTGCCAGCAGGGGAGCGGACGGATCTAACTATGGCTACACCTTC
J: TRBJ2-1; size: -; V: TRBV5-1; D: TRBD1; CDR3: CASLPDRSNEQFF; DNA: TGCGCCAGCCTTCCGGACAGGTCCAATGAGCAGTTCTTC
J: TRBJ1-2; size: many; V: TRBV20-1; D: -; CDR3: CSARTAYGYTF; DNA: TGCAGTGCTAGGACGGCGTATGGCTACACCTTC
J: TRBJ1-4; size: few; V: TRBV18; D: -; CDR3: CASSSGRDDKLFF; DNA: TGTGCCAGCTCGTCGGGACGGGATGACAAACTGTTTTTT
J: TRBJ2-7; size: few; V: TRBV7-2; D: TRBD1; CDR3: CASSARQGSTGEQYF; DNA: TGTGCCAGCAGCGCCCGACAGGGAAGTACGGGGGAGCAGTACTTC
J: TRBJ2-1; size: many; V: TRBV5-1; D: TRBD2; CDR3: CASRASGSFNEQFF; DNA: TGCGCCAGCCGGGCTAGCGGGAGTTTCAATGAGCAGTTCTTC
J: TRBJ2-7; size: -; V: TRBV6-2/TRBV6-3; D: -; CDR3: CASRAGGADEQYF; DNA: TGTGCCAGCAGAGCCGGGGGCGCCGACGAGCAGTACTTC
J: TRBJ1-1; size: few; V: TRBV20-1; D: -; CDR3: CSARDRVTEAFF; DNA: TGCAGTGCTAGAGACAGGGTCACTGAAGCTTTCTTT
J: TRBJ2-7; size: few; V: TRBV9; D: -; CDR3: CASSVDRPPYEQYF; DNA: TGTGCCAGCAGCGTAGACAGGCCACCCTACGAGCAGTACTTC
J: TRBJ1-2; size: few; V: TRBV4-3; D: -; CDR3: CASSQDLRAVYTF; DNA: TGCGCCAGCAGCCAAGATCTGAGGGCGGTGTACACCTTC
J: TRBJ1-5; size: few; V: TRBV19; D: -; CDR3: CASSIEGVSNQPQHF; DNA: TGTGCCAGTAGTATAGAAGGCGTAAGCAATCAGCCCCAGCATTTT
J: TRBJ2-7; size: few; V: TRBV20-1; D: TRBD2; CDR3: CSASPGLAIYEQYF; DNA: TGCAGTGCATCACCGGGACTAGCGATCTACGAGCAGTACTTC
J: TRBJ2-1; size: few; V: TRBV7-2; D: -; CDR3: CASSQGGTVHNEQFF; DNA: TGTGCCAGCAGCCAGGGAGGGACAGTCCACAATGAGCAGTTCTTC
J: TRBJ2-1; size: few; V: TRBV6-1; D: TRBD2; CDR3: CASSHPGSGSGNEQFF; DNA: TGTGCCAGCAGCCACCCGGGGAGCGGGAGCGGTAATGAGCAGTTCTTC
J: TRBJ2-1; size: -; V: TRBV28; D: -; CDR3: CASMGRRSAKDEQFF; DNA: TGTGCCAGCATGGGCCGGAGATCCGCCAAAGATGAGCAGTTCTTC
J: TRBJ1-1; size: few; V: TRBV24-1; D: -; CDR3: CATSDRGTRNTEAFF; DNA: TGTGCCACCAGTGATCGAGGGACCCGAAACACTGAAGCTTTCTTT
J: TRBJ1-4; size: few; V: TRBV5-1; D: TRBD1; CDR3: CASSLDPPDRVGEKLFF; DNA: TGCGCCAGCAGCTTGGATCCCCCCGACAGGGTCGGAGAAAAACTGTTTTTT
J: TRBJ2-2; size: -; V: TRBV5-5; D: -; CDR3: CASTRGAAVTGELFF; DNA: TGTGCCAGCACCCGGGGAGCGGCCGTAACCGGGGAGCTGTTTTTT
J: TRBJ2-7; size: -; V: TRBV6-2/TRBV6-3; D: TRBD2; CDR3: CASRDPSGRVYEQYF; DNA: TGTGCCAGCAGGGACCCGAGCGGGAGAGTTTACGAGCAGTACTTC
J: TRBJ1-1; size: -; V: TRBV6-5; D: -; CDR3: CASSYSRDTEAFF; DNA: TGTGCCAGCAGTTACTCCCGGGACACTGAAGCTTTCTTT
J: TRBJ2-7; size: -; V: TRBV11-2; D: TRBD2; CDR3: CASSLTGTSGALSSYEQYF; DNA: TGTGCCAGCAGCTTAACCGGGACTAGCGGCGCCCTCAGCTCCTACGAGCAGTACTTC
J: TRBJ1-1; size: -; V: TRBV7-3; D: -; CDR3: CASSLMADTEAFF; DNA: TGTGCCAGCAGCTTAATGGCAGACACTGAAGCTTTCTTT
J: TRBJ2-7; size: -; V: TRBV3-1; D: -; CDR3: CASSQILAASYEQYF; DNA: TGTGCCAGCAGCCAAATCTTAGCGGCCTCCTACGAGCAGTACTTC
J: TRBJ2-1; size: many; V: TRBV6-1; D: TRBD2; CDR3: CASRTSENLNEQFF; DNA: TGTGCCAGCAGGACTAGCGAAAACCTCAATGAGCAGTTCTTC
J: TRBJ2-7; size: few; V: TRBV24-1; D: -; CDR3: CATSDGGRSYEQYF; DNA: TGTGCCACCAGTGATGGCGGCCGGTCCTACGAGCAGTACTTC
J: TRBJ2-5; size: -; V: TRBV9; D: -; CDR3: CASSVESVPGETQYF; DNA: TGTGCCAGCAGCGTAGAAAGCGTCCCAGGGGAGACCCAGTACTTC
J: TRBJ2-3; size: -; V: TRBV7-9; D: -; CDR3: CASSQGAVKDTQYF; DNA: TGTGCCAGCAGCCAAGGGGCGGTAAAAGATACGCAGTATTTT
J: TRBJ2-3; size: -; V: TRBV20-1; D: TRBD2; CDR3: CSARGEGPTRSRDTQYF; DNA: TGCAGTGCTAGAGGGGAGGGTCCTACCCGCTCAAGAGATACGCAGTATTTT
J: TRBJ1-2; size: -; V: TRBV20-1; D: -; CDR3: CNARQFMRAGYTF; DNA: TGCAATGCGAGACAGTTTATGCGGGCTGGCTACACCTTC
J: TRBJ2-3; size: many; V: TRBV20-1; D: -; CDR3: CSAQSYSTWDTQYF; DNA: TGCAGTGCTCAGTCGTATTCAACATGGGATACGCAGTATTTT